This T cell receptor (beta chain) was documented in a study of blood T cell repertoires in COVID-19. The CDR3 spans 15 residues. Germline V CDR1 and CDR2: LGHDT, YNNKEL (reference sequence). After removal of 1 base from V and 5 bases from J, the junction contained 7 bases not matched to a gene. TCRdb keeps only in-frame clones here, not all; method: immunoSEQ multiplex PCR. Here the sample spans hundreds of thousands of clones, about 82% being singletons. J is TRBJ1-2 and V is TRBV3-1 (or the pseudogene TRBV3-2); the match to TRBD1 covers 7 bases. This sequence was found in a human donor in a cohort sampled during active COVID-19. The sample consisted of peripheral blood. For the CDR3, the DNA is TGTGCCAGCAGCCAAGCCGACAGGGTGAGATATGGCTACACCTTC. This translates into CASSQADRVRYGYTF.